This T cell receptor beta chain was documented in a study of cytomegalovirus exposure and HLA in healthy donors. Study overall: Findings of an earlier analysis included roughly 120 million unique TCR beta sequences from some 200 million T cells. Whole-study results and caveats: There were reportedly fewer N-insertions in an Asian-associated ancestry cluster than the approximately 700-donor mean, in a later analysis. Earlier analysis found most TCR beta V segments productive about 90% or about 30% of the time.

The donors comprised healthy bone marrow donors. About this clone itself: Antigen unknown.

This CDR3 is built from 15 residues. Germline assignment: CDR1 SNHLY and CDR2 FYNNEI. Unmatched junction bases numbered 11, after V lost 11 bases and J lost 3 bases. Use of 60 Vbeta and 13 Jbeta primers characterized the PCR. The table came from immunoSEQ multiplex PCR; TCRdb's copy has only in-frame clones and leaves some out. This repertoire shows 60,000 to 75,000 clones, 73% found once; its top ten account for approximately 5.5%. The chain combines TRBV2 with TRBJ2-1, with 9 bases aligning to TRBD1. This TCR derives from a man between 45 and 60 years old in good health and CMV-seronegative. Sequenced material: PBMCs. This chain's CDR3 is CAGAPDRGSYNEQFF. The CDR3 DNA reads TGTGCCGGCGCTCCGGACAGGGGAAGCTACAATGAGCAGTTCTTC.